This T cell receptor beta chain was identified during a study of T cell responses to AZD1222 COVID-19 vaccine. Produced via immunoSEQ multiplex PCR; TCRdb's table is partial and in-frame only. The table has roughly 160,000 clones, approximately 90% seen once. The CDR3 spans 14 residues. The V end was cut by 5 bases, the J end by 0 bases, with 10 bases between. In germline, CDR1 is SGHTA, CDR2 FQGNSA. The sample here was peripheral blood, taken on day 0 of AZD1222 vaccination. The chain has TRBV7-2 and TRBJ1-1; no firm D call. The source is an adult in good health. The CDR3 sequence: CASSPEHLNTEAFF. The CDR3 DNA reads TGTGCCAGCAGCCCGGAACACCTGAACACTGAAGCTTTCTTT.